The 13 T cell receptor beta chains below come from one sample, sequenced in a study of regulatory T cells in long-lasting Graves disease. Time point: newly diagnosed GD, antithyroid drugs for less than 3 months. Researchers made the TCR library from RNA that was extracted from PBMCs. Investigators prepared the TCR beta libraries by applying iRepertoire HTBI primers and Arm-PCR of CDR3 regions. Each CDR3 protein is one row after TCRdb ran MiXCR on the multiplex PCR reads. The table shows about 440,000 distinct CDR3 sequences, with 14% to 15% occurring only once. These data were likewise used in another study, on T cells in Graves' hyperthyroidism and ophthalmopathy.

Here the sequenced sample was peripheral blood mononuclear cells (PBMCs), taken at new diagnosis, from a patient treated with antithyroid drugs. The source of these receptors is a woman aged 30 to 39 with Graves disease.

This clonotype was seen ten or more times. The chain recombines TRBV30 with TRBJ1-1; D possibly corresponds to TRBD1 (6 bases). The CDR3 sequence is 14 residues long. Per the germline V gene, CDR1 is GTSNPN and CDR2 is SVGIG (reference sequence). V gave up 3 bases and J gave up 4 bases, with 15 bases separating them. CDR3 loop: CAWSTEGEVTEAFF. The CDR3 nucleotides are TGTGCCTGGAGCACGGAGGGGGAGGTCACTGAAGCTTTCTTT.

In this sample, this clonotype turned up many times. The gene calls are TRBV29-1 and TRBJ1-1; TRBD1 might be the D (6 bases). CDR1 and CDR2 from the germline V gene are SQVTM and ANQGSEA. The V and J ends lost 0 bases and 0 bases respectively, with 17 bases between them. The CDR3 runs 17 residues. The chain's CDR3 is CSVEDRGRGRMNTEAFF. The CDR3 DNA sequence: TGCAGCGTTGAAGATAGGGGGAGAGGTCGAATGAACACTGAAGCTTTCTTT.

The chain links TRBV3-1 to TRBJ2-1, with D perhaps matching TRBD2 (5 bases). Per germline, CDR1 LGHDT and CDR2 YNNKEL (reference sequence). V was pared by 0 bases and J by 12 bases, with 15 bases between. The CDR3 totals 14 residues. CDR3 DNA sequence: TGTGCCAGCAGCCAAGATGTGACGGGGAAAGTGCAGTTCTTC. Protein sequence: CASSQDVTGKVQFF.

This clonotype was seen only a few times. The chain combines TRBV11-3 with TRBJ1-1; no definite D call. CDR1 and CDR2 (germline): SGHNT, YENEEA. Deletions cut 1 base from V and 11 bases from J, with 14 bases between. This CDR3 contains 13 residues. The CDR3 region has the DNA TGTGCCAGCAGCTTAGCAGAGGGCGGAGAGGCTTTCTTT. Translation: CASSLAEGGEAFF.

The table lists this clonotype with many counts. The V call is TRBV29-1, the J call TRBJ2-3, with 7 bases fitting TRBD1. This CDR3 is built from 17 residues. V was pared by 7 bases and J by 4 bases, with 20 bases of the junction left unmatched. Germline CDR1 is SQVTM and CDR2 is ANQGSEA. CDR3 coding DNA: TGCAGCGCGATAATACGTCCGGGGAACAGGGGAGCAGATACGCAGTATTTT. Translating it yields CSAIIRPGNRGADTQYF.

This clonotype was counted only a few times. With only one base between it and a far larger clone, this is likely a read error. This chain uses TRBV12-3 or TRBV12-4 with TRBJ2-7; D not certain. The CDR3 loop spans 12 amino acids. The CDR3 here is CASSLLGYERYF. The CDR3 DNA is TGTGCCAGCAGTTTACTGGGGTACGAGCGGTACTTC.

This clonotype was seen repeatedly, ten times or more. This chain connects TRBV30 to TRBJ2-1, with 8 bases matching TRBD1. J lost 2 bases, V lost 2 bases, and 5 bases had no gene match. The germline CDR1 and CDR2 sequences are GTSNPN and SVGIG (reference sequence). CDR3 length equals 15 residues. CDR3 nucleotide sequence: TGTGCCTGGAGTATAGGGACAGGACCCTACAATGAGCAGTTCTTC. This gives the protein CAWSIGTGPYNEQFF.

In the case of this clonotype: A clone one base away is much larger, so this may be a read error. This rearrangement joins TRBV30 to TRBJ2-1; a possible D gene is TRBD1 (5 bases). The CDR3 consists of 12 residues. The germline V gene has CDR1 GTSNPN and CDR2 SVGIG (reference sequence). The CDR3 protein is CAWSLDNNKQFF. As DNA, the CDR3 is TGTGCCTGGAGTTTGGACAACAATAAGCAGTTCTTC.

This clonotype was found a few times. This chain uses TRBV20-1 with TRBJ1-2; 8 bases map to TRBD1. The J segment lost 2 bases and the V segment lost 2 bases, leaving 4 bases of the junction unmatched. There are 14 residues in the CDR3. The V gene's germline CDR1 is DFQATT and CDR2 SNEGSKA (reference sequence). The CDR3 loop reads CSARSGQGNYGYTF. In DNA form, the CDR3 reads TGCAGTGCTAGATCCGGACAGGGAAACTATGGCTACACCTTC.

V is TRBV20-1 and J is TRBJ1-6; unclear D gene. The CDR3 loop spans 14 amino acids. Germline CDR1 DFQATT, CDR2 SNEGSKA (reference sequence). The V end was cut by 1 base, the J end by 10 bases, with 14 bases between. CDR3 sequence (DNA): TGCAGTGCTAGAGCGGCCCTACTGGGATCACCCCTCCACTTT. It yields the protein CSARAALLGSPLHF.

The genes are TRBV19 and TRBJ2-1; D gene unclear. Between the trimmed V and J ends, which lost 3 bases and 9 bases, there was a span of 15 bases. The CDR3 consists of 14 residues. The germline gives CDR1 LNHDA, CDR2 SQIVND (reference sequence). The CDR3 DNA reads TGTGCCAGTAGTATGGCGCCGAAATGGGGTGAGCAGTTCTTC. It is translated as CASSMAPKWGEQFF.

This clonotype came up many times. V is TRBV12-3 or TRBV12-4 and J is TRBJ2-7, with D perhaps TRBD2 (6 bases). CDR3 size: 14 residues. Trimming left V 5 bases short and J 3 bases short, with 14 bases between. In nucleotides, the CDR3 is TGTGCCAGCAGTCCCCGGGTGGAGGGCTACGAGCAGTACTTC. As protein: CASSPRVEGYEQYF.

The V gene is TRBV20-1, the J gene TRBJ2-5, with TRBD2 matching over 9 bases. V gave up 2 bases and J gave up 2 bases; unmatched junction bases: 15. CDR1 DFQATT and CDR2 SNEGSKA come from the germline V gene (reference sequence). This CDR3 is 18 amino acids long. CDR3 protein: CSARIWRVRLAGQETQYF. Written as DNA, the CDR3 is TGCAGTGCTAGAATCTGGAGAGTTCGCCTAGCGGGGCAAGAGACCCAGTACTTC.